The 5 T cell receptor beta chains given below trace back to one sample, sequenced in a study of OX40 agonist ivuxolimab in advanced cancers. Produced via immunoSEQ multiplex PCR; TCRdb's table is partial and in-frame only. The sample holds 65,000 to 80,000 clones; over 80% are singletons and the top ten take about 0.31%. The material was CD4+ or CD8+ T cells sorted from blood, obtained in a trial of the OX40 agonist ivuxolimab. The receptor source for this set is an adult with an advanced solid tumor such as melanoma, head and neck, liver or kidney cancer.

The chain uses TRBV7-2 and TRBJ2-3; 7 bases align to TRBD2. Trimming cost V 7 bases and J 4 bases; bases outside gene matches: 11. CDR1 and CDR2 (germline): SGHTA, FQGNSA. The CDR3 loop spans 15 amino acids. CDR3 sequence reads: CASTSKAGASDTQYF. For the CDR3, the DNA is TGTGCCAGCACTTCGAAGGCGGGAGCATCAGATACGCAGTATTTT. The full variable domain, completed using reference TRBV7-2 and TRBJ2-3, is GAGVSQSPSNKVTEKGKDVELRCDPISGHTALYWYRQSLGQGLEFLIYFQGNSAPDKSGLPSDRFSAERTGGSVSTLTIQRTQQEDSAVYLCASTSKAGASDTQYFGPGTRLTVL.

This chain links TRBV28 with TRBJ1-2; 7 positions agree with TRBD1. The CDR3 consists of 14 residues. V gave up 2 bases and J gave up 8 bases; unmatched junction bases: 8. In germline, CDR1 is MDHEN, CDR2 SYDVKM. CDR3 in DNA: TGTGCCAGCAGTTTACCAAGGGGGCTGAACGGCTACACCTTC. Its translation: CASSLPRGLNGYTF.

The chain recombines TRBV11-3 with TRBJ2-2; tentative D call: TRBD2 (5 bases). Deletions cut 5 bases from V and 2 bases from J, with 9 bases between. The CDR3 contains 14 residues. Per germline, CDR1 SGHNT and CDR2 YENEEA. The CDR3: CASSGRLNTGELFF. The DNA for the CDR3 is TGTGCCAGCAGCGGAAGACTAAACACCGGGGAGCTGTTTTTT.

A few counts support this clone. V usage is TRBV7-9 and J usage is TRBJ1-3; D gene ambiguous. This CDR3 comprises 19 residues. Germline CDR1 and CDR2: SEHNR and FQNEAQ (reference sequence). V lost 4 bases and J lost 0, with 22 bases in between. The CDR3 is CASSSFGGTELSSGNTIYF. CDR3 nucleotide sequence: TGTGCCAGCAGCTCCTTCGGTGGAACAGAGCTGAGCTCTGGAAACACCATATATTTT. The full variable domain, rest sourced from reference TRBV7-9 and TRBJ1-3, is DTGVSQNPRHKITKRGQNVTFRCDPISEHNRLYWYRQTLGQGPEFLTYFQNEAQLEKSRLLSDRFSAERPKGSFSTLEIQRTEQGDSAMYLCASSSFGGTELSSGNTIYFGEGSWLTVV.

This clone was seen a single time. This chain uses TRBV28 with TRBJ2-1; 10 bases match TRBD1. Germline trimming cut 6 bases from V and 6 bases from J; bases unmatched to any gene: 5. The germline V gene has CDR1 MDHEN and CDR2 SYDVKM. The CDR3 extends over 14 amino acids. CDR3 DNA sequence: TGTGCCAGCAGGACCCGGACAGGGGGCAATGAGCAGTTCTTC. Protein product: CASRTRTGGNEQFF.